This TCR beta chain was observed in a study of T cells after yellow fever vaccination. Each CDR3 protein gets one entry after TCRdb re-called the 5' RACE reads with MiXCR. The sample comprises around 530,000 distinct CDR3 sequences, about a sixth of which are singletons, and approximately 15% rests with the top ten. V was cut by 2 bases and J by 2 bases, with 7 bases left in between. This CDR3 contains 14 residues. Germline-derived CDR1 and CDR2 are MNHEY and SMNVEV (reference sequence). The study, taken as a whole, reports: Most clones from primary vaccination resurfaced after the booster (96% CD4, around 89% CD8).

To note about this clonotype: Its cognate antigen is unknown.

This chain connects TRBV27 to TRBJ1-3; TRBD1 is a possible D gene (5 bases). This sequence originates from a man aged 18 to 29 who received the YFV17D yellow fever vaccine. Sequences were derived from PBMCs, sampled around 5 days after the first yellow fever vaccination. The CDR3 sequence: CASSLVGAGNTIYF. The CDR3 region has the DNA TGTGCCAGCAGTTTAGTGGGGGCTGGAAACACCATATATTTT.